This T cell receptor beta chain was profiled in a study of T cell responses to AZD1222 COVID-19 vaccine. Timing groups of about 4 and about 12 weeks for second doses were pooled. Produced via immunoSEQ multiplex PCR; TCRdb's table is partial and in-frame only. The table shows about 110,000 clones, with about 85% occurring only once. General observations from the study: The study found Spike-specific TCR breadth and depth rose after two AZD1222 doses. AZD1222 recipients seropositive at baseline numbered only six or seven. Among spike-specific TCRs, nearly half reportedly target unmutated variant regions.

Notes on this clone: Its antigen remains unknown.

This TCR came from an adult who received the AZD1222 COVID-19 vaccine. This specimen consisted of peripheral blood, obtained 28 days after the second AZD1222 dose.

The CDR3 loop reads CANGRGPNYGYTF. The CDR3, as DNA: TGCGCCAACGGACGGGGCCCTAACTATGGCTACACCTTC. V gene TRBV23-1 combines with J gene TRBJ1-2; possibly TRBD1 for D (5 bases). TRBV23-1 is treated as an ORF (open reading frame) with a function not yet certain. Trimming shortened V by 10 bases and J by 0 bases, and 12 bases separated the two germline ends. CDR3 length equals 13 residues.